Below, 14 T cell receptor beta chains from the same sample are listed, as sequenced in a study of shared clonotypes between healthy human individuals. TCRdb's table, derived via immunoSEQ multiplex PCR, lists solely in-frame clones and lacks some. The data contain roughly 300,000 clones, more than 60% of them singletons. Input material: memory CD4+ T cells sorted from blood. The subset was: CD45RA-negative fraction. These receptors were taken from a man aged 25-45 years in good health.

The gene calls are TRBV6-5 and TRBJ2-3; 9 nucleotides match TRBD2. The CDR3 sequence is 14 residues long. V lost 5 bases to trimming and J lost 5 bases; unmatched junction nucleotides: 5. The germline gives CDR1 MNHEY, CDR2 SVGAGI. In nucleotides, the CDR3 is TGTGCCAGCAGTAACTTGCGGGGGGGAGATACGCAGTATTTT. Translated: CASSNLRGGDTQYF.

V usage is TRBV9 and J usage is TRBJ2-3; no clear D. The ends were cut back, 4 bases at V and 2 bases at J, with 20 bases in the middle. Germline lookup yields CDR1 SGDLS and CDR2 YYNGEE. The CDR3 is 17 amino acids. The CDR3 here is CASSNRPPGGDTDTQYF. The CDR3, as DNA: TGTGCCAGCAGCAACCGGCCTCCGGGCGGCGACACAGATACGCAGTATTTT.

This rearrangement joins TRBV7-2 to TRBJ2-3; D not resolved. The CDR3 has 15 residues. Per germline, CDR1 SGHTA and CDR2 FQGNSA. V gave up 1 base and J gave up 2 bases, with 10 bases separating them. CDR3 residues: CASSLEGSYTDTQYF. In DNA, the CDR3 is TGTGCCAGCAGCTTAGAAGGCTCATACACAGATACGCAGTATTTT.

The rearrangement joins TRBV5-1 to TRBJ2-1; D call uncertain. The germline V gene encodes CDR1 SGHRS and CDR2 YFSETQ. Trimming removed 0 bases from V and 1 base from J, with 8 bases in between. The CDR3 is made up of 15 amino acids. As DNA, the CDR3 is TGCGCCAGCAGCTTGGAGGCATATTCCTACAATGAGCAGTTCTTC. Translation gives CASSLEAYSYNEQFF.

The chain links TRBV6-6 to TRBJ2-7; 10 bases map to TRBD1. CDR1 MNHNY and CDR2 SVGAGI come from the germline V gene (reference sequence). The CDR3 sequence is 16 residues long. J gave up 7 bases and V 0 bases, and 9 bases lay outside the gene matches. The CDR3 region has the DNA TGTGCCAGCAGTTACTCCTTCGACAGGGGGCCGGGGGAGCAGTACTTC. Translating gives CASSYSFDRGPGEQYF.

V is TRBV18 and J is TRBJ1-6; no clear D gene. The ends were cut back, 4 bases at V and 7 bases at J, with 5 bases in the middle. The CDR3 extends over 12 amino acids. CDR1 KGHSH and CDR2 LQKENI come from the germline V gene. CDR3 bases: TGTGCCAGCTCACTAGGGAATTCACCCCTCCACTTT. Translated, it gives CASSLGNSPLHF.

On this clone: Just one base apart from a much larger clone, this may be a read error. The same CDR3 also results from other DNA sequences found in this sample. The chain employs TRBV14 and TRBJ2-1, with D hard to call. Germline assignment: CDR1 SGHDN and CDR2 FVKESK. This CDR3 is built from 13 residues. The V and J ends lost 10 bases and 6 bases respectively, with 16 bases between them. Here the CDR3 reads CATRPGEVNEQFF. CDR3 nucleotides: TGTGCCACACGACCAGGTGAGGTCAATGAGCAGTTCTTC.

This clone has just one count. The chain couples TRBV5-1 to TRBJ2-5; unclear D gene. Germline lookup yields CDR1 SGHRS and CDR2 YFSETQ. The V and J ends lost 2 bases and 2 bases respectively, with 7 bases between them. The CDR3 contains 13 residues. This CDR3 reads CASSLQKQETQYF. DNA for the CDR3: TGCGCCAGCAGCTTACAGAAACAAGAGACCCAGTACTTC. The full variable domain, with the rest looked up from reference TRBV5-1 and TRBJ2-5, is KAGVTQTPRYLIKTRGQQVTLSCSPISGHRSVSWYQQTPGQGLQFLFEYFSETQRNKGNFPGRFSGRQFSNSRSEMNVSTLELGDSALYLCASSLQKQETQYFGPGTRLLVL.

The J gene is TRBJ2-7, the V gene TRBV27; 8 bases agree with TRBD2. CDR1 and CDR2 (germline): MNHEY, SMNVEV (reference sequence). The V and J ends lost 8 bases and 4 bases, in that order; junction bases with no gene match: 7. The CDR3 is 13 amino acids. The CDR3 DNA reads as TGTGCCAGCTCCACGGGAGGGAAGTACGAGCAGTACTTC. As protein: CASSTGGKYEQYF.

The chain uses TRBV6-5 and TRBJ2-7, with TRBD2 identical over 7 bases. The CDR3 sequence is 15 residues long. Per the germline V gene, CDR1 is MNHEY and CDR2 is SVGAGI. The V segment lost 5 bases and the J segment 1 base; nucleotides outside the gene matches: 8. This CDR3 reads CASSRFGSGSYEQYF. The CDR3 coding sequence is TGTGCCAGCAGTAGGTTTGGTAGCGGGTCCTACGAGCAGTACTTC.

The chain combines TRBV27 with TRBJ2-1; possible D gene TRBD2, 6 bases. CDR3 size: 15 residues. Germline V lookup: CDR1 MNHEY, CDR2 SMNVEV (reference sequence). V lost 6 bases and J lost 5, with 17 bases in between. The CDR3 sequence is CASRERAAPNNEQFF. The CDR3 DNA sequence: TGTGCCAGCAGAGAGCGGGCGGCTCCTAACAATGAGCAGTTCTTC.

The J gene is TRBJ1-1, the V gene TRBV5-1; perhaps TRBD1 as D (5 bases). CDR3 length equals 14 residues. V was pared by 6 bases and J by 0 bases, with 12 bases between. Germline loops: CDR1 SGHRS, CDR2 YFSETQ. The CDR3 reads CASNAGQLNTEAFF. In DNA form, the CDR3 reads TGCGCCAGCAACGCGGGGCAATTGAACACTGAAGCTTTCTTT. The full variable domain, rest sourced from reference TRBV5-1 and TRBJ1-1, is KAGVTQTPRYLIKTRGQQVTLSCSPISGHRSVSWYQQTPGQGLQFLFEYFSETQRNKGNFPGRFSGRQFSNSRSEMNVSTLELGDSALYLCASNAGQLNTEAFFGQGTRLTVV.

The CDR3 region is CASSVAGKINTGELFF. CDR3 in DNA: TGTGCCAGCAGTGTAGCAGGGAAGATAAACACCGGGGAGCTGTTTTTT. V usage is TRBV6-1 and J usage is TRBJ2-2, with a tentative D call TRBD1 (5 bases). Between the trimmed V and J ends, which lost 4 bases and 2 bases, there was a span of 14 bases. The CDR3 totals 16 residues. Germline V gives CDR1 MNHNS, CDR2 SASEGT.

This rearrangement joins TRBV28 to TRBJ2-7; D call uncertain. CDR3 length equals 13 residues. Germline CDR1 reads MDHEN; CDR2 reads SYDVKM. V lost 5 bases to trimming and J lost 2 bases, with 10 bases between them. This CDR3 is CASSLAQTYEQYF. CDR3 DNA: TGTGCCAGCAGTCTGGCACAAACCTACGAGCAGTACTTC.